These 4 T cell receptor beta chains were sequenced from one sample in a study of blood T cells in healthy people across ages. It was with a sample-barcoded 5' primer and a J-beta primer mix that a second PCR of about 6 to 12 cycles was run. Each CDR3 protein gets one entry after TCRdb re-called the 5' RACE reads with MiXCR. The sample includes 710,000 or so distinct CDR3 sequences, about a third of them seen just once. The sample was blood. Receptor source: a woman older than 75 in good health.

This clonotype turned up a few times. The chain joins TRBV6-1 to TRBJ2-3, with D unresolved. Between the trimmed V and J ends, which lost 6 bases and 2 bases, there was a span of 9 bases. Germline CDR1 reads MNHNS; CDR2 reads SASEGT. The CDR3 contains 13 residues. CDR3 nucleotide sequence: TGTGCCAGCAGGGGCCGACTCACAGATACGCAGTATTTT. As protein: CASRGRLTDTQYF.

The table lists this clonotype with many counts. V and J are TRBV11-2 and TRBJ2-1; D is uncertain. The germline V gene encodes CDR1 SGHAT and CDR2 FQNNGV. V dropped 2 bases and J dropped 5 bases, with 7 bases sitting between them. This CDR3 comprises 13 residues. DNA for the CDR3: TGTGCCAGCAGCTTACTTCCTAACAATGAGCAGTTCTTC. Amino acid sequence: CASSLLPNNEQFF.

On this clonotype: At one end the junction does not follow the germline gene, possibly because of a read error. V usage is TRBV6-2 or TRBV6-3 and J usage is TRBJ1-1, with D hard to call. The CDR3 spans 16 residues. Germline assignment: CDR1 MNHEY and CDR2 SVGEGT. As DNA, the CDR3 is TGTGCCAGCAGCGAGTCTCAGATACTTTTGAACACTGAAGTTTTCTTT. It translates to CASSESQILLNTEVFF.

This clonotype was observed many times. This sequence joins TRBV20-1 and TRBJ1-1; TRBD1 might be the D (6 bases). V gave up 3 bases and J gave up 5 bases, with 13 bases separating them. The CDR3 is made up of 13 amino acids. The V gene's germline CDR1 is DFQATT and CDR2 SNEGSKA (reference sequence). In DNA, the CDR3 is TGCAGTGCTAGTCGAGGGAGGGGGACTGAAGCTTTCTTT. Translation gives CSASRGRGTEAFF.